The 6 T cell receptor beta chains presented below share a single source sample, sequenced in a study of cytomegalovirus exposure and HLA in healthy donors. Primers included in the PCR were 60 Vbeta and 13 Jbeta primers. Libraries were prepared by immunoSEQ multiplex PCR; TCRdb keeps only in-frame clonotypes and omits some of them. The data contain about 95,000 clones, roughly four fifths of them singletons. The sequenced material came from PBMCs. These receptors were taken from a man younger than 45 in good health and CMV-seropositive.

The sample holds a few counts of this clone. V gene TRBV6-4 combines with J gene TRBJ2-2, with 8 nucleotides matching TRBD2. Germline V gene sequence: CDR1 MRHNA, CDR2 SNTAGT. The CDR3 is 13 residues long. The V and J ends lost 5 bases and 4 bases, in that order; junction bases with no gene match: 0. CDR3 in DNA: TGTGCCAGCAGTAGCGGGAGCACCGGGGAGCTGTTTTTT. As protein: CASSSGSTGELFF.

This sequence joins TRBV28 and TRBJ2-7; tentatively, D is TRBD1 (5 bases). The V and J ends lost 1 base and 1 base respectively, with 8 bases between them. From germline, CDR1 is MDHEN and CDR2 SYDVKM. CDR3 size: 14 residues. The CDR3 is CASSLSRQSYEQYF. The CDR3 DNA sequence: TGTGCCAGCAGTTTATCCAGACAGTCCTACGAGCAGTACTTC.

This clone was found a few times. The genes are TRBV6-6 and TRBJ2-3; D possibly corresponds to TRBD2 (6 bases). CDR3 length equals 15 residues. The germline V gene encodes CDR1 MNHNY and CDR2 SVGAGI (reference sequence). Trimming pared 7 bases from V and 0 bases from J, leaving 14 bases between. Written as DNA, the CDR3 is TGTGCCAGCACCCTTGGGGGGAAAAGCACAGATACGCAGTATTTT. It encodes CASTLGGKSTDTQYF.

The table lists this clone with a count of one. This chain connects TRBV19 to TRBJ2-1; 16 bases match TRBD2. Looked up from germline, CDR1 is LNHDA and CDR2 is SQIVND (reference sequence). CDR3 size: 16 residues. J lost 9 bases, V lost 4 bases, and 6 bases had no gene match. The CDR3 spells CASSTGLAGGEGEQFF. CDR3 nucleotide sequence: TGTGCCAGTAGTACGGGACTAGCGGGAGGGGAGGGTGAGCAGTTCTTC.

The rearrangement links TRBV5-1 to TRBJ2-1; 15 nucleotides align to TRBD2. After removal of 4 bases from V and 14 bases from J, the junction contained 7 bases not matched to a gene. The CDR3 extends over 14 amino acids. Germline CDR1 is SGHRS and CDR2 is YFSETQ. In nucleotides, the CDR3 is TGCGCCAGCAGCCCGGGACTAGCGGGAGGTCCGGAGTTCTTC. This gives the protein CASSPGLAGGPEFF.

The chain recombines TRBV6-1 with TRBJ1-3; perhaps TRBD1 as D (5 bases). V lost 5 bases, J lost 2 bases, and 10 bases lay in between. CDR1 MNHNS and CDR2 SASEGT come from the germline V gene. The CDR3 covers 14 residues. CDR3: CASSSRAPGNTIYF. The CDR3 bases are TGTGCCAGCAGTAGCAGGGCGCCTGGAAACACCATATATTTT.